The 28 T cell receptor beta chains reported below all come from one sample, sequenced in a study of T cell responses to AZD1222 COVID-19 vaccine. Profiled with immunoSEQ multiplex PCR; TCRdb holds only in-frame clones, not every one. The sample has roughly 150,000 clones; roughly nine tenths are singletons. Sequencing was performed on peripheral blood, taken on day 0 of AZD1222 vaccination. These TCRs come from an adult in good health.

The chain couples TRBV18 to TRBJ2-1, with TRBD2 matching 9 bases. The junction had 14 bases not matched to a gene; V was cut back by 3 bases and J by 8 bases. CDR1 is KGHSH and CDR2 is LQKENI in the germline V gene. The CDR3 extends over 17 amino acids. CDR3 coding DNA: TGTGCCAGCTCACCGTCGTCGAGGGGTAGCGGGAGCTATGAGCAGTTCTTC. This encodes CASSPSSRGSGSYEQFF.

CDR3 in DNA: TGTGCCAGCAGTTTGTACCCAACCCAGGGCTGGACTAACACTGAAGCTTTCTTT. Translated, it gives CASSLYPTQGWTNTEAFF. J is TRBJ1-1 and V is TRBV28; possibly TRBD1 for D (5 bases). The germline V and J ends were trimmed by 3 bases and 2 bases, with 22 bases remaining between them. Germline V gene sequence: CDR1 MDHEN, CDR2 SYDVKM. CDR3 length: 18 residues.

This clone is categorized as medium-sized. CDR3 DNA: TGTGCCAGCAGCTTGGGACCAGGCCCAACCGGGGAGCTGTTTTTT. Its translation is CASSLGPGPTGELFF. The chain employs TRBV7-2 and TRBJ2-2; D possibly uses TRBD1 or TRBD2 (5 bases each). Trimming pared 3 bases from V and 5 bases from J, leaving 13 bases between. The CDR3 loop spans 15 amino acids. Germline V gives CDR1 SGHTA, CDR2 FQGNSA.

The CDR3 DNA reads as TGTGCCAGCAGTGAACCCGGGACAGGGCTTCCTGAAGCTTTCTTT. Translated, it gives CASSEPGTGLPEAFF. The chain uses TRBV2 and TRBJ1-1; 9 nucleotides agree with TRBD1. The CDR3 spans 15 residues. Trimming at V came to 2 bases and at J to 6 bases, leaving 7 bases not matched to a gene. Germline V gene data show CDR1 as SNHLY and CDR2 as FYNNEI.

V and J are TRBV6-2 or TRBV6-3 and TRBJ2-7; no definite D call. Trimming took 0 bases from V and 1 from J, leaving 7 bases between them. The germline CDR1 and CDR2 sequences are MNHEY and SVGEGT. This CDR3 is 14 amino acids long. CDR3 sequence reads: CASSYSIRSYEQYF. CDR3 sequence (DNA): TGTGCCAGCAGTTACTCGATCCGGTCCTACGAGCAGTACTTC.

This chain links TRBV2 with TRBJ2-2; 9 positions match TRBD2. The CDR3 is 19 amino acids. The J segment lost 5 bases and the V segment lost 4 bases, leaving 17 bases of the junction unmatched. Germline V lookup: CDR1 SNHLY, CDR2 FYNNEI. For the CDR3, the DNA is TGTGCCAGCAGTGCTTATTTTTCGGTAGCGGGAGCGTGGACCGGGGAGCTGTTTTTT. This encodes CASSAYFSVAGAWTGELFF.

The CDR3 DNA follows: TGTGCCAGCAGCGTAGGACAGGGCATAATCGATGAGCAGTTCTTC. Encoded protein: CASSVGQGIIDEQFF. V usage is TRBV7-9 and J usage is TRBJ2-1; 8 bases line up with TRBD1. J gave up 8 bases and V 5 bases, and 11 bases lay outside the gene matches. The CDR3 length is 15 residues. CDR1 and CDR2 (germline): SEHNR, FQNEAQ (reference sequence).

The chain links TRBV4-3 to TRBJ1-2; no reliable D call. The CDR3 has 14 residues. Per the germline V gene, CDR1 is LGHNA and CDR2 is YSLEER. Trimming stripped 3 bases from V and 0 bases from J, with 8 bases between. This CDR3 reads CASSHTTANYGYTF. In nucleotides, the CDR3 is TGCGCCAGCAGCCACACCACAGCTAACTATGGCTACACCTTC.

This clone was seen only once. V is TRBV9 and J is TRBJ2-7; 8 bases line up with TRBD1. V lost 2 bases, J lost 6 bases, and 7 bases stayed unmatched. CDR3 size: 14 residues. Germline lookup yields CDR1 SGDLS and CDR2 YYNGEE. The chain's CDR3 is CASSVRTGSGEQYF. For the CDR3, the DNA is TGTGCCAGCAGCGTGAGGACAGGGTCCGGCGAGCAGTACTTC.

The rearrangement links TRBV15 to TRBJ2-3; unclear D gene. V was shortened by 2 bases and J by 8 bases, with 11 bases between the two germline ends. The V gene's germline CDR1 is LNHNV and CDR2 YYDKDF (reference sequence). The CDR3 totals 13 residues. The DNA of the CDR3 is TGTGCCACCAGCAGACCCACCGGTGGTACGCAGTATTTT. Residues: CATSRPTGGTQYF.

The chain joins TRBV7-2 to TRBJ1-1, with TRBD1 identical over 7 bases. The CDR3 is made up of 15 amino acids. CDR1 and CDR2 (germline): SGHTA, FQGNSA. V shed 0 bases, J shed 0 bases, and the junction held 1 base outside the gene matches. As DNA, the CDR3 is TGTGCCAGCAGCTTAGCGACAGGGATGAACACTGAAGCTTTCTTT. This translates into CASSLATGMNTEAFF.

This clone was seen once. The chain employs TRBV9 and TRBJ2-7; possibly TRBD2 for D (5 bases). V was trimmed by 0 bases and J by 0 bases, leaving 10 bases between them. Per the germline V gene, CDR1 is SGDLS and CDR2 is YYNGEE. This CDR3 spans 15 amino acids. CDR3 sequence reads: CASSVGLPDSYEQYF. CDR3 sequence (DNA): TGTGCCAGCAGCGTAGGACTACCCGACTCCTACGAGCAGTACTTC.

The rearrangement joins TRBV5-6 to TRBJ2-3, with 7 bases lining up with TRBD2. CDR1 and CDR2 from the germline V gene are SGHDT and YYEEEE. CDR3 length: 14 residues. The J segment lost 6 bases and the V segment lost 3 bases, leaving 7 bases of the junction unmatched. CDR3 coding DNA: TGTGCCAGCAGCTCCCGGGGGGTTAGGGATACGCAGTATTTT. It codes for CASSSRGVRDTQYF.

This chain connects TRBV19 to TRBJ2-7; possible D gene TRBD1, 6 bases. The CDR3 is 14 amino acids. The ends were cut back, 5 bases at V and 3 bases at J, with 14 bases in the middle. CDR1 is LNHDA, CDR2 SQIVND, per germline (reference sequence). The CDR3 here is CASSAQGKGYEQYF. The CDR3, as DNA: TGTGCCAGTAGTGCCCAGGGGAAGGGCTACGAGCAGTACTTC.

The chain joins TRBV19 to TRBJ2-7, with D maybe TRBD1 (6 bases). There are 11 residues in the CDR3. The germline V gene has CDR1 LNHDA and CDR2 SQIVND (reference sequence). V gave up 4 bases and J gave up 7 bases, with 8 bases separating them. The CDR3 loop is CASSTGTEQYF. The CDR3 coding sequence is TGTGCCAGTAGTACCGGGACAGAGCAGTACTTC.

The chain links TRBV19 to TRBJ1-5; no firm D call. Trimming removed 2 bases from V and 0 bases from J, with 17 bases in between. The CDR3 runs 18 residues. CDR1 LNHDA and CDR2 SQIVND come from the germline V gene (reference sequence). CDR3 nucleotide sequence: TGTGCCAGTAGTATATCCCGAGGGTCCGACTATAGCAATCAGCCCCAGCATTTT. Translated: CASSISRGSDYSNQPQHF.

The V and J genes are TRBV4-2 and TRBJ1-5, with D perhaps matching TRBD1 (6 bases). Per the germline V gene, CDR1 is LGHNA and CDR2 is YNFKEQ. V was cut by 5 bases and J by 0 bases, with 11 bases left in between. This CDR3 is built from 15 residues. The CDR3 loop reads CASSWTVDSNQPQHF. The CDR3 DNA follows: TGTGCCAGCAGCTGGACAGTAGATAGCAATCAGCCCCAGCATTTT.

This chain connects TRBV10-3 to TRBJ1-4; no reliable D call. The CDR3 runs to 13 residues. V was shortened by 3 bases and J by 4 bases, with 6 bases between the two germline ends. CDR1 ENHRY and CDR2 SYGVKD come from the germline V gene. The CDR3 spells CAISERSNEKLFF. In nucleotides, the CDR3 is TGTGCCATCAGTGAACGGAGTAATGAAAAACTGTTTTTT.

This clone occurred many times. The chain recombines TRBV27 with TRBJ2-7; TRBD2 agrees at 11 bases. Germline loops: CDR1 MNHEY, CDR2 SMNVEV (reference sequence). CDR3 size: 15 residues. Trimming removed 9 bases from V and 3 bases from J; junction bases left unmatched: 10. The CDR3 sequence is CARSERGLAVYEQYF. Written as DNA, the CDR3 is TGTGCCAGGTCGGAAAGGGGACTAGCGGTCTACGAGCAGTACTTC.

The gene calls are TRBV19 and TRBJ2-7; 10 bases fit TRBD2. CDR1 LNHDA and CDR2 SQIVND come from the germline V gene (reference sequence). Unmatched junction bases numbered 6, after V lost 4 bases and J lost 6 bases. The CDR3 length is 14 residues. CDR3 sequence (DNA): TGTGCCAGTAGTACGATAGCTAGCGGGAGCGAGCAGTACTTC. This codes for CASSTIASGSEQYF.

The DNA for the CDR3 is TGTGCCAGCAGCCAAGAACGAGGCAGAGTGAACACTGAAGCTTTCTTT. Translation: CASSQERGRVNTEAFF. V is TRBV4-2 and J is TRBJ1-1, with D unclear. Germline V gene lookup returns CDR1 LGHNA and CDR2 YNFKEQ. Trimming took off 0 bases at V and 0 bases at J, with 11 bases between the two ends. This CDR3 is 16 amino acids long.

This clone was observed a few times. The V and J genes are TRBV19 and TRBJ2-2; 8 nucleotides agree with TRBD2. The CDR3 covers 20 residues. Germline trimming cut 6 bases from V and 5 bases from J; bases unmatched to any gene: 23. The germline V gene encodes CDR1 LNHDA and CDR2 SQIVND (reference sequence). The CDR3 sequence is CASRALTGTSATVPTGELFF. For the CDR3, the DNA is TGTGCCAGTAGAGCCTTAACCGGGACTAGTGCGACCGTGCCAACCGGGGAGCTGTTTTTT.

The V gene is TRBV30, the J gene TRBJ2-7; D unclear. V was cut by 0 bases and J by 0 bases, with 15 bases left in between. The CDR3 is 16 amino acids. CDR1 is GTSNPN, CDR2 SVGIG, per germline (reference sequence). Here the CDR3 DNA reads TGTGCCTGGAGTGTGAAACAGACCCCCTCCTCCTACGAGCAGTACTTC. Protein: CAWSVKQTPSSYEQYF.

The V call is TRBV7-2, the J call TRBJ1-2; 7 bases map to TRBD1. The V gene's germline CDR1 is SGHTA and CDR2 FQGNSA. There are 15 residues in the CDR3. V shed 1 base, J shed 4 bases, and the junction held 6 bases outside the gene matches. In DNA form, the CDR3 reads TGTGCCAGCAGCTTAGGGTCGGGACAGCTCTATGGCTACACCTTC. Residues: CASSLGSGQLYGYTF.

The J gene is TRBJ2-7, the V gene TRBV28; 7 bases are shared with TRBD1. The germline V gene has CDR1 MDHEN and CDR2 SYDVKM. This CDR3 is 14 amino acids long. Trimming took 5 bases from V and 1 from J; bases not matched to a gene: 5. The CDR3 coding sequence is TGTGCCAGCAGTCAACGACAGGGATCCTACGAGCAGTACTTC. Residues: CASSQRQGSYEQYF. Full variable domain (remainder filled in from reference TRBV28 and TRBJ2-7): DVKVTQSSRYLVKRTGEKVFLECVQDMDHENMFWYRQDPGLGLRLIYFSYDVKMKEKGDIPEGYSVSREKKERFSLILESASTNQTSMYLCASSQRQGSYEQYFGPGTRLTVT.

This clone appeared once. The rearrangement joins TRBV7-2 to TRBJ1-5; 7 bases match TRBD1. Looked up from germline, CDR1 is SGHTA and CDR2 is FQGNSA. J gave up 0 bases and V 5 bases, and 1 base lay outside the gene matches. The CDR3 loop spans 14 amino acids. The CDR3 DNA reads as TGTGCCAGCAGCGGGACAGCTAGCAATCAGCCCCAGCATTTT. It is translated as CASSGTASNQPQHF.

The rearrangement links TRBV7-8 to TRBJ1-2, with D tentatively TRBD1 (5 bases). The CDR3 has 16 residues. V was clipped by 4 bases and J by 5 bases, with 20 bases between them. Germline V lookup: CDR1 SGHVS, CDR2 FQNEAQ. The CDR3 region is CASSSPVQGNYYGYTF. CDR3 DNA: TGTGCCAGCAGCTCCCCCGTTCAGGGAAACTATTATGGCTACACCTTC.

This clone was seen just once. The chain links TRBV28 to TRBJ1-1; no clear D gene. Germline V CDR1 and CDR2: MDHEN, SYDVKM. The V gene lost 3 bases and the J gene lost 6 bases, with 8 bases spanning the gap. This CDR3 comprises 12 residues. CDR3 loop: CASSLQISEAFF. CDR3 sequence (DNA): TGTGCCAGCAGTTTGCAGATCTCTGAAGCTTTCTTT.